This paragraph covers one T cell receptor beta chain sequence. The antigen is not known. Healthy people donating bone marrow made up the donors. This sample was included in a study of cytomegalovirus exposure and HLA in healthy donors. Study conclusions and caveats: There were some V segments, including TRBV6-2 and TRBV6-3, excluded as indistinguishable. An analysis that came later showed most CMV-associated TCR beta chains appearing HLA-restricted. Earlier analysis yielded a pattern in which most TCR beta V segments were productive about 87% or about 30% of the time.

PCR employed 60 Vbeta and 13 Jbeta primers. Using immunoSEQ multiplex PCR, the repertoire was profiled, and TCRdb retains in-frame clones only, with some absent. The sample has approximately 70,000 clones. The ends were cut back, 6 bases at V and 8 bases at J, with 10 bases in the middle. The V gene's germline CDR1 is MGHDK and CDR2 SYGVNS. The CDR3 covers 11 residues. The J gene is TRBJ2-5, the V gene TRBV25-1; D is unclear. Sequenced input: PBMCs. The source of this sequence is a woman aged 40 to 55 in good health and CMV-seropositive. The CDR3 loop is CASRDSRTQYF. CDR3 DNA sequence: TGTGCCAGCAGAGACTCCCGAACCCAGTACTTC.